This is a list of T cell receptor beta chains from one sample in a study of T cells after yellow fever vaccination. TCRdb passed the 5' RACE reads through MiXCR, listing each CDR3 protein once. The data hold some 560,000 distinct CDR3 sequences, with 15% to 20% observed a single time. The specimen was PBMCs, collected 15 days after the yellow fever booster vaccination. The receptors were gathered from a man aged 25-45 years who received the YFV17D yellow fever vaccine. The CDR3 runs from the conserved cysteine through the conserved F or W. A D gene is named only where the DNA matches it firmly. Some rows have no size entry. The others give once, few or many, or a class for an expanded clone.

v_call: TRBV9; clone_size: NA; j_call: TRBJ2-1; d_call: TRBD2; cdr3_nt: TGTGCCAGCAGCGAACCGGGACTAGCGGGAGGGTCCAGGGATGAGCAGTTCTTC; cdr3_aa: CASSEPGLAGGSRDEQFF
v_call: TRBV5-1; clone_size: NA; j_call: TRBJ2-1; d_call: NA; cdr3_nt: TGCGCCAGCAGTCCTACTCCAGGGCCTCCCTACAATGAGCAGTTCTTC; cdr3_aa: CASSPTPGPPYNEQFF
v_call: TRBV5-1; clone_size: NA; j_call: TRBJ2-7; d_call: NA; cdr3_nt: TGCGCCAGCAGCTTGTCGGCGGGACCGGCCTACGAGCAGTACTTC; cdr3_aa: CASSLSAGPAYEQYF
v_call: TRBV6-1; clone_size: NA; j_call: TRBJ1-5; d_call: NA; cdr3_nt: TGTGCCAGCCGGACATCGAGCAATCAGCCCCAGCATTTT; cdr3_aa: CASRTSSNQPQHF
v_call: TRBV24-1; clone_size: NA; j_call: TRBJ2-1; d_call: TRBD2; cdr3_nt: TGTGCCACCAGCCGTATAGCGGGAGACTACAATGAGCAGTTCTTC; cdr3_aa: CATSRIAGDYNEQFF
v_call: TRBV10-3; clone_size: few; j_call: TRBJ2-7; d_call: NA; cdr3_nt: TGTGCCATCAGTGAGTCTAATTACCTCTACGAGCAGTACTTC; cdr3_aa: CAISESNYLYEQYF
v_call: TRBV4-3; clone_size: few; j_call: TRBJ2-7; d_call: NA; cdr3_nt: TGCGCCAGCAGCCAAGATAGTAACAGGGTACGGGAGCAGTACTTC; cdr3_aa: CASSQDSNRVREQYF
v_call: TRBV5-1; clone_size: NA; j_call: TRBJ2-1; d_call: TRBD1; cdr3_nt: TGCGCCAGCAGTCGGGACAGGTCTGGAAATGAGCAGTTCTTC; cdr3_aa: CASSRDRSGNEQFF
v_call: TRBV20-1; clone_size: few; j_call: TRBJ2-7; d_call: TRBD2; cdr3_nt: TGCAGCGGGGCCAGCGGGAGGGCCGTCGAGCAGTACTTC; cdr3_aa: CSGASGRAVEQYF
v_call: TRBV20-1; clone_size: few; j_call: TRBJ2-3; d_call: NA; cdr3_nt: TGCAGTGCTAGAGTAGTAGCCACAGATACGCAGTATTTT; cdr3_aa: CSARVVATDTQYF
v_call: TRBV30; clone_size: NA; j_call: TRBJ2-6; d_call: NA; cdr3_nt: TGTGCCTGGAGTGTACAACAGCCCGTCCTGACTTTC; cdr3_aa: CAWSVQQPVLTF
v_call: TRBV24-1; clone_size: NA; j_call: TRBJ2-1; d_call: NA; cdr3_nt: TGTGCCACCAGTGATGCATCTAGGAACAATGAGCAGTTCTTC; cdr3_aa: CATSDASRNNEQFF
v_call: TRBV4-3; clone_size: NA; j_call: TRBJ2-7; d_call: NA; cdr3_nt: TGCGCCAGCAGCCAAGATCTTCCACGCGGAGCCTACGAGCAGTACTTC; cdr3_aa: CASSQDLPRGAYEQYF
v_call: TRBV5-1; clone_size: NA; j_call: TRBJ2-1; d_call: TRBD2; cdr3_nt: TGCGCCAGCAGCTTGGCAGCGGGAGCGGGACGGGAGCAGTTCTTC; cdr3_aa: CASSLAAGAGREQFF
v_call: TRBV7-2; clone_size: few; j_call: TRBJ1-3; d_call: NA; cdr3_nt: TGTGCCAGCAGCCCGGGGGGACGTCGTGGAAACACCATATATTTT; cdr3_aa: CASSPGGRRGNTIYF
v_call: TRBV5-6; clone_size: NA; j_call: TRBJ2-3; d_call: NA; cdr3_nt: TGTGCCAGCAGCTTGGTTAGCCTCAACCTGGGCACAGATACGCAGTATTTT; cdr3_aa: CASSLVSLNLGTDTQYF
v_call: TRBV5-1; clone_size: NA; j_call: TRBJ2-7; d_call: NA; cdr3_nt: TGCGCCAGCAGACCAGAGACCGGACCCCCGTACTTC; cdr3_aa: CASRPETGPPYF
v_call: TRBV30; clone_size: NA; j_call: TRBJ2-5; d_call: NA; cdr3_nt: TGTGCCTGGAGTGCGATCCGGGACCGCGGCAAGGAGACCCAGTACTTC; cdr3_aa: CAWSAIRDRGKETQYF
v_call: TRBV6-1; clone_size: NA; j_call: TRBJ2-7; d_call: TRBD1; cdr3_nt: TGTGCCAGCAGGAAGGGACAGGGCTCTTACGAGCAGTACTTC; cdr3_aa: CASRKGQGSYEQYF
v_call: TRBV6-5; clone_size: NA; j_call: TRBJ1-6; d_call: TRBD1; cdr3_nt: TGTGCCAGCAGTTACTCAACCCGACAGGGGTCTGGTAATTCACCCCTCCACTTT; cdr3_aa: CASSYSTRQGSGNSPLHF
v_call: TRBV18; clone_size: few; j_call: TRBJ2-7; d_call: NA; cdr3_nt: TGTGCCAGCTCACCACCGCCGGGGCGGAACGAGCAGTACTTC; cdr3_aa: CASSPPPGRNEQYF
v_call: TRBV29-1; clone_size: few; j_call: TRBJ2-7; d_call: TRBD1; cdr3_nt: TGCAGCGTTACCGGGACAGGGGCCCCCTACGAGCAGTACTTC; cdr3_aa: CSVTGTGAPYEQYF
v_call: TRBV5-5; clone_size: NA; j_call: TRBJ2-7; d_call: TRBD2; cdr3_nt: TGTGCCAGCAGCCCCGGACTAGTCACGGGGTACGAGCAGTACTTC; cdr3_aa: CASSPGLVTGYEQYF
v_call: TRBV5-1; clone_size: NA; j_call: TRBJ2-5; d_call: NA; cdr3_nt: TGCGCCAGCAGCCAGGGAGACGGTATGACCCAGTACTTC; cdr3_aa: CASSQGDGMTQYF
v_call: TRBV7-2; clone_size: few; j_call: TRBJ1-2; d_call: NA; cdr3_nt: TGTGCCAGCTACTACAGCTATGGCTACACCTTC; cdr3_aa: CASYYSYGYTF
v_call: TRBV9; clone_size: NA; j_call: TRBJ2-1; d_call: TRBD2; cdr3_nt: TGTGCCAGCAGCCCCCAGGGAGGGCCCTACAATGAGCAGTTCTTC; cdr3_aa: CASSPQGGPYNEQFF
v_call: TRBV4-1; clone_size: few; j_call: TRBJ2-7; d_call: NA; cdr3_nt: TGCGCCAGCAGCCAGGCCCTGGGGGCTGGCTACGAGCAGTACTTC; cdr3_aa: CASSQALGAGYEQYF
v_call: TRBV27; clone_size: NA; j_call: TRBJ2-2; d_call: NA; cdr3_nt: TGTGCCAGCAGTTTAGCTAACAGGGCCAGGTCCTACACCGGGGAGCTGTTTTTT; cdr3_aa: CASSLANRARSYTGELFF
v_call: TRBV5-1; clone_size: NA; j_call: TRBJ2-7; d_call: TRBD1; cdr3_nt: TGCGCCAGCAGCCTGGACAGGGAGGAAAACGAGCAGTACTTC; cdr3_aa: CASSLDREENEQYF
v_call: TRBV7-2; clone_size: few; j_call: TRBJ2-7; d_call: NA; cdr3_nt: TGTGCCAGCAGCCAACAAGGGCTCCACCCCGAGCAGTACTTC; cdr3_aa: CASSQQGLHPEQYF
v_call: TRBV7-8; clone_size: many; j_call: TRBJ2-7; d_call: NA; cdr3_nt: TGTGCCAGCAGAGACAGCTCCTACGAGCAGTACTTC; cdr3_aa: CASRDSSYEQYF
v_call: TRBV12-3/TRBV12-4; clone_size: NA; j_call: TRBJ2-7; d_call: TRBD1; cdr3_nt: TGTGCCAGCACCAGGGACAGGGCCTACGAGCAGTACTTC; cdr3_aa: CASTRDRAYEQYF
v_call: TRBV14; clone_size: few; j_call: TRBJ2-7; d_call: NA; cdr3_nt: TGTGCCAGCAGCCAAGGAGTCTTTAGCGGAGAATACGAGCAGTACTTC; cdr3_aa: CASSQGVFSGEYEQYF